A single sample gave rise to the 8 T cell receptor beta chains below, sequenced in a study of CD8 T cells in ankylosing spondylitis. Broader study findings: Made up of about eight highly homologous variants, a TCR beta motif appeared characteristic of ankylosing spondylitis blood.

These receptors are not linked to any known antigen. Via MiXCR, TCRdb re-called the 5' RACE reads, giving one row per CDR3 protein. The sample contains roughly 670,000 distinct CDR3 sequences, around a fifth of which appear only once. The sequencing sample was made of blood, either unsorted or a sorted T cell fraction (not recorded which). The receptors here all came from a male donor with ankylosing spondylitis.

The chain recombines TRBV7-3 with TRBJ2-5, with TRBD2 matching over 12 bases. V lost 5 bases to trimming and J lost 4 bases; unmatched junction nucleotides: 8. This CDR3 has 16 residues. Germline loops: CDR1 SGHTA, CDR2 FQGTGA. CDR3 nucleotide sequence: TGTGCCAGCAGCCCAGATCTAGCGGGGGGGCTAGAGACCCAGTACTTC. Protein sequence: CASSPDLAGGLETQYF.

The chain has TRBV20-1 and TRBJ1-2; D is possibly TRBD1 (6 bases). V was trimmed by 5 bases and J by 6 bases, leaving 22 bases between them. Looked up from germline, CDR1 is DFQATT and CDR2 is SNEGSKA (reference sequence). The CDR3 spans 15 residues. The CDR3 here is CSAPLSFGGGNGYTF. The CDR3, as DNA: TGCAGTGCTCCGCTTTCTTTTGGGGGCGGGAATGGCTACACCTTC.

A few counts support this clonotype. The chain joins TRBV27 to TRBJ2-2; D call uncertain. Germline V CDR1 and CDR2: MNHEY, SMNVEV (reference sequence). The germline V and J ends were trimmed by 3 bases and 3 bases, with 14 bases remaining between them. This CDR3 is 16 amino acids long. The CDR3 DNA is TGTGCCAGCAGTTTCCGGGTGGTTATTGACACCGGGGAGCTGTTTTTT. Its protein is CASSFRVVIDTGELFF.

The chain links TRBV30 to TRBJ2-2; 8 bases line up with TRBD1. This CDR3 has 13 residues. J gave up 5 bases and V 8 bases, and 7 bases lay outside the gene matches. Looked up from germline, CDR1 is GTSNPN and CDR2 is SVGIG (reference sequence). The CDR3, as DNA: TGTGCCGGGGCGACAGGGGTGACCGGGGAGCTGTTTTTT. Its translation: CAGATGVTGELFF.

V is TRBV3-1 and J is TRBJ2-5; the match to TRBD2 covers 8 bases. Losses at the gene ends were 1 base for V and 7 bases for J; bases not matched to a gene: 8. This CDR3 is 15 amino acids long. The germline V gene encodes CDR1 LGHDT and CDR2 YNNKEL (reference sequence). The CDR3 bases are TGTGCCAGCAGCCAAGGCTCCACGACTAGCGCGACCCAGTACTTC. Its translation is CASSQGSTTSATQYF.

There are many counts of this clonotype. This chain uses TRBV27 with TRBJ2-3; TRBD1 agrees at 10 bases. The V gene's germline CDR1 is MNHEY and CDR2 SMNVEV (reference sequence). V lost 10 bases and J lost 9; bases outside the gene matches: 16. The CDR3 is 15 amino acids. DNA of the CDR3: TGTGCCACTGTGGATGGGGGACAGGGGCGACTGACGCAGTATTTT. Translated: CATVDGGQGRLTQYF.

CDR3 nucleotide sequence: TGCGCCAGCAGCCAAGAGGGACAGTTCTATTCACCCCTCCACTTT. Translation gives CASSQEGQFYSPLHF. The chain joins TRBV4-1 to TRBJ1-6, with 7 bases that match TRBD1. With 0 bases clipped from V and 8 bases from J, the junction kept 4 bases outside the gene matches. CDR3 length: 15 amino acids. CDR1 and CDR2 (germline): MGHRA, YSYEKL.

V usage is TRBV19 and J usage is TRBJ2-1; TRBD1 might be the D (5 bases). Germline-derived CDR1 and CDR2 are LNHDA and SQIVND (reference sequence). The CDR3 runs 15 residues. V gave up 2 bases and J gave up 2 bases, with 10 bases separating them. The CDR3 DNA is TGTGCCAGTAGTATATACACAGGAACCTACAATGAGCAGTTCTTC. Protein: CASSIYTGTYNEQFF.